This TCR beta chain derives from a study of blood T cell repertoires in COVID-19. Background on the study: The United States, Italy and Spain were the sources of the acute and convalescent COVID-19 samples. Nucleic acid was either cDNA or gDNA, and it came from T cells, B-cell-depleted T cells, or PBMCs.

From germline, CDR1 is MNHEY and CDR2 SVGAGI. V dropped 4 bases and J dropped 4; count of bases not matched to a gene: 1. The CDR3 is 15 residues long. Methods used by the authors: Amplification of reference gene primers provided the estimated nucleated cell counts. Libraries were prepared by immunoSEQ multiplex PCR; TCRdb keeps only in-frame clonotypes and omits some of them. The D gene and trimming were derived from the DNA, and the V and J assignments and clone size from that table. The sample holds about 110,000 clones, less than 75% seen once. Sequences were obtained from peripheral blood. The source of this sequence is a middle-aged woman with acute or convalescent COVID-19. V is TRBV6-5 and J is TRBJ2-3; 14 nucleotides line up with TRBD2. As DNA, the CDR3 is TGTGCCAGCAGTTTGACTAGCGGGGGGGCAGATACGCAGTATTTT. Translation: CASSLTSGGADTQYF.